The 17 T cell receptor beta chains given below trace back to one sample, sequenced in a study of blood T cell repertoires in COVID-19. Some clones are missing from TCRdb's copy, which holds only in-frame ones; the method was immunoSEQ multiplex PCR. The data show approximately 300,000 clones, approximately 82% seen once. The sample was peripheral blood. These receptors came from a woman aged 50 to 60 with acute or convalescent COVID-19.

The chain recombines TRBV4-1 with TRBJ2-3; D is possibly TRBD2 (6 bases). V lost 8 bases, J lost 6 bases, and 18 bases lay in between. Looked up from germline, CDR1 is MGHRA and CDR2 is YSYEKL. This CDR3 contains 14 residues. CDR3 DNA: TGCGCCAGCCGCGGGACTTCAGAGGGGGATACGCAGTATTTT. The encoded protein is CASRGTSEGDTQYF.

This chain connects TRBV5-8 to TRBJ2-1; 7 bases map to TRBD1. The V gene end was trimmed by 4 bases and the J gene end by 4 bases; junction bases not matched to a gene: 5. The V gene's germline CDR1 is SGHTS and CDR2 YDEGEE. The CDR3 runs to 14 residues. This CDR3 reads CASSPGQRYNEQFF. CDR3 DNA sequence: TGTGCCAGCAGCCCGGGACAGAGGTACAATGAGCAGTTCTTC.

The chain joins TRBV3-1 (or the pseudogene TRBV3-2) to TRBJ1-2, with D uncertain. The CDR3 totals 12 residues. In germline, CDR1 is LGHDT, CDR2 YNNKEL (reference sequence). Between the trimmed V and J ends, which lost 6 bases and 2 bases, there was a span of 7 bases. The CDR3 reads CASSARNYGYTF. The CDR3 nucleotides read TGTGCCAGCAGTGCCAGGAACTATGGCTACACCTTC.

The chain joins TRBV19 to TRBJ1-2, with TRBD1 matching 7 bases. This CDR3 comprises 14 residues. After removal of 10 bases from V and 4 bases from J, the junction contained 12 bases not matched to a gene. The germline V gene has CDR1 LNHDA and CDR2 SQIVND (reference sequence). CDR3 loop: CATSPLTGIYGYTF. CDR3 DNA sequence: TGTGCCACTAGCCCCCTGACAGGGATCTATGGCTACACCTTC.

This CDR3 is CASRETGQPVLNTEAFF. CDR3 DNA sequence: TGTGCCAGCAGGGAGACAGGGCAACCTGTCCTGAACACTGAAGCTTTCTTT. The chain recombines TRBV2 with TRBJ1-1; TRBD1 aligns across 7 bases. Trimming removed 6 bases from V and 0 bases from J; junction bases left unmatched: 13. Germline CDR1 reads SNHLY; CDR2 reads FYNNEI. CDR3 length equals 17 residues. Complete variable domain (other parts from reference TRBV2 and TRBJ1-1): EPEVTQTPSHQVTQMGQEVILRCVPISNHLYFYWYRQILGQKVEFLVSFYNNEISEKSEIFDDQFSVERPDGSNFTLKIRSTKLEDSAMYFCASRETGQPVLNTEAFFGQGTRLTVV.

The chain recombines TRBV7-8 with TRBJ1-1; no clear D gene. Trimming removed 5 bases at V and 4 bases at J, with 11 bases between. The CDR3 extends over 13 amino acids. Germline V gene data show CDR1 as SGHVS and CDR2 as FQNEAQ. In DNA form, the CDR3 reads TGTGCCAGCAGCGTTAGAGGTCCCACTGAAGCTTTCTTT. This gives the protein CASSVRGPTEAFF.

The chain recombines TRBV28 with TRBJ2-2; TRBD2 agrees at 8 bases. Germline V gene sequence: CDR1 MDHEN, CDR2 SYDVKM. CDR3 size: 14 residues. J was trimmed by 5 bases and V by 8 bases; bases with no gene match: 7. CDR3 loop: CASSRGGQTGELFF. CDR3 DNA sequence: TGTGCCAGCTCCCGGGGGGGGCAAACCGGGGAGCTGTTTTTT.

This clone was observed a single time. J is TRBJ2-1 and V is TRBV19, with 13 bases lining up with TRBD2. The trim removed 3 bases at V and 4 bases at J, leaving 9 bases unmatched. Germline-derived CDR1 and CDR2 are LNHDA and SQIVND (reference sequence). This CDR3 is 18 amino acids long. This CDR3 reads CASSMGTSGVGRYNEQFF. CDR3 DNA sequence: TGTGCCAGTAGTATGGGGACTAGCGGGGTCGGGAGGTACAATGAGCAGTTCTTC.

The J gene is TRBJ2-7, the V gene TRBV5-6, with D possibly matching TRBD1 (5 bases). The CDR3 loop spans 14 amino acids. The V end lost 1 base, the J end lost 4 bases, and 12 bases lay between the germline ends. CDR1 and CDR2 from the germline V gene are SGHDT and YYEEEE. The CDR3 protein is CASSLYRGTYEQYF. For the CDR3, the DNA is TGTGCCAGCAGCTTGTATAGGGGTACGTACGAGCAGTACTTC.

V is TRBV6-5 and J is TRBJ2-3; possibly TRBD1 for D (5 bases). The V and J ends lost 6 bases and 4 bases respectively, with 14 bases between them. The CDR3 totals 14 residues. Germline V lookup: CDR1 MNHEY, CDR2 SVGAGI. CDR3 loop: CASSFRTIADTQYF. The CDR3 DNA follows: TGTGCCAGCAGCTTTCGGACAATCGCAGATACGCAGTATTTT.

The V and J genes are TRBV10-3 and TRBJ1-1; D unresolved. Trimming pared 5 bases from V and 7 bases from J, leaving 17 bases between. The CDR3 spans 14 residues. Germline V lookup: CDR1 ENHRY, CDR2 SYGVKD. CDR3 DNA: TGTGCCATCAGTCCGAGGGCTCCTGAGGGTGAAGCTTTCTTT. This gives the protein CAISPRAPEGEAFF.

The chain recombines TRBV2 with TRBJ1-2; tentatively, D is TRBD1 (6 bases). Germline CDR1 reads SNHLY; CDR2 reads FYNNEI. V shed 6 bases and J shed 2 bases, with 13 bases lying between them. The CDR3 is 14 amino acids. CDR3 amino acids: CASSPNRVNYGYTF. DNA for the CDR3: TGTGCCAGCAGCCCCAACAGGGTAAACTATGGCTACACCTTC.

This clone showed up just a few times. As DNA, the CDR3 is TGTGCCAGCAGCTTATTTGAACAGGCAGCTGGCTACACCTTC. Protein: CASSLFEQAAGYTF. J is TRBJ1-2 and V is TRBV7-9; tentatively, D is TRBD1 (5 bases). Trimming left V 2 bases short and J 7 bases short, with 14 bases between. The length of the CDR3 is 14 residues. Looked up from germline, CDR1 is SEHNR and CDR2 is FQNEAQ (reference sequence).

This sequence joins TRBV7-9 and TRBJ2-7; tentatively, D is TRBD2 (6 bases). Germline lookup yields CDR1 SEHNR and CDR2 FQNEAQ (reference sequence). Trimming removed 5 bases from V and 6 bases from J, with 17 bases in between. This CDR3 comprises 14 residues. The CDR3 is CASSIPGLIGEQYF. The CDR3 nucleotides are TGTGCCAGCAGCATTCCGGGACTTATCGGCGAGCAGTACTTC.

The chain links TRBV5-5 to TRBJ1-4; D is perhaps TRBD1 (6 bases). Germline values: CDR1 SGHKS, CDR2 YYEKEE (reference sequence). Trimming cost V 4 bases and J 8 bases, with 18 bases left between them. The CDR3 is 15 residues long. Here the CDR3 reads CASSPKAGAGEKLFF. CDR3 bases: TGTGCCAGCAGCCCGAAGGCGGGGGCGGGAGAAAAACTGTTTTTT.

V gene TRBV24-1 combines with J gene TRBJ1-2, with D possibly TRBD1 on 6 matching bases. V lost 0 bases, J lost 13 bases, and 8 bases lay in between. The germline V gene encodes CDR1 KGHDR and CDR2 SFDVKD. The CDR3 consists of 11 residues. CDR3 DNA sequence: TGTGCCACCAGTGATTTGACAGGGCTCACCTTC. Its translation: CATSDLTGLTF.

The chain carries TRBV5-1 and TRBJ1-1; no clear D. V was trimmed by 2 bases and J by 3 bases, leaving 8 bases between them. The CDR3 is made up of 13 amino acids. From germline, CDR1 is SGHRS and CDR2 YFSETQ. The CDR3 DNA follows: TGCGCCAGCAGCTTTCAGGAGGACACTGAAGCTTTCTTT. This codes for CASSFQEDTEAFF.